This TCR beta chain appears in the sequencing data of a study of CD8+ T cells in alopecia areata. This clone was detected only a few times. Peripheral blood samples and lesional scalp punch biopsies were obtained from alopecia areata patients. The sorting of PBMCs gave CD4+ and CD8+ T cells. cDNA prepared by RNA extraction and subsequent reverse transcription served as the template for sequencing. TCRdb's copy holds only in-frame clones and misses some; the assay was immunoSEQ multiplex PCR. The table has around 160,000 clones, roughly 50% seen once. V was pared by 7 bases and J by 6 bases, with 11 bases of the junction left unmatched. This CDR3 comprises 14 residues. Germline loops: CDR1 MNHEY, CDR2 SVGAGI.

V usage is TRBV6-5 and J usage is TRBJ2-7; 8 bases fit TRBD2. The receptor's source is a human donor with alopecia areata. Material for sequencing was CD4+ T cells sorted from blood. The CDR3 bases are TGTGCCAGCACCAAAAGCGGGAGCGCGGTCGAGCAGTACTTC. This encodes CASTKSGSAVEQYF.